Following are 7 T cell receptor beta chains from one sample sequenced in a study of Graves' ophthalmopathy and Graves' hyperthyroidism. RNA transcripts were the source from which TCR beta CDR3 regions were amplified. HTBI primers were employed in first-round RT-PCR, then a second-round multiplex PCR followed. Each CDR3 protein is one row after TCRdb ran MiXCR on the multiplex PCR reads. The table shows roughly 380,000 distinct CDR3 sequences, with 15% to 19% occurring only once. The specimen sequenced was peripheral blood. The receptors here all came from a woman under 30 with stable Graves' hyperthyroidism.

CDR3 region: CAWSGRLQNTGELFF. In DNA, the CDR3 is TGTGCCTGGAGTGGCAGGTTGCAGAACACCGGGGAGCTGTTTTTT. The chain is built from TRBV30 and TRBJ2-2; no clear D gene. The CDR3 extends over 15 amino acids. V was clipped by 1 base and J by 1 base, with 10 bases between them. Per germline, CDR1 GTSNPN and CDR2 SVGIG (reference sequence).

At least ten counts were recorded for this clonotype. This sequence joins TRBV12-3 or TRBV12-4 and TRBJ1-2; unclear D gene. This CDR3 has 13 residues. Trimming pared 2 bases from V and 0 bases from J, leaving 4 bases between. The CDR3 DNA reads as TGTGCCAGCAGTTTAAGCTCTAACTATGGCTACACCTTC. It specifies CASSLSSNYGYTF.

This clonotype occurred many times. V usage is TRBV7-2 and J usage is TRBJ1-5, with no clear D. The length of the CDR3 is 14 residues. Germline values: CDR1 SGHTA, CDR2 FQGNSA. Deletions cut 1 base from V and 6 bases from J, with 10 bases between. CDR3 sequence reads: CASSLGPSRQPQHF. CDR3 DNA sequence: TGTGCCAGCAGCTTAGGGCCTAGCCGTCAGCCCCAGCATTTT. The variable domain in full, with the rest retrieved from reference TRBV7-2 and TRBJ1-5, is GAGVSQSPSNKVTEKGKDVELRCDPISGHTALYWYRQSLGQGLEFLIYFQGNSAPDKSGLPSDRFSAERTGGSVSTLTIQRTQQEDSAVYLCASSLGPSRQPQHFGDGTRLSIL.

This clonotype was observed at least ten times. V gene TRBV19 combines with J gene TRBJ1-1; D gene uncertain. In germline, CDR1 is LNHDA, CDR2 SQIVND (reference sequence). Trimming took off 2 bases at V and 2 bases at J, with 12 bases between the two ends. This CDR3 has 15 residues. The CDR3 loop is CASSIRTVTNTEAFF. For the CDR3, the DNA is TGTGCCAGTAGTATAAGGACGGTCACTAACACTGAAGCTTTCTTT.

This chain connects TRBV12-3 or TRBV12-4 to TRBJ1-5; 7 nucleotides match TRBD1. This CDR3 contains 14 residues. Trimming at V came to 5 bases and at J to 5 bases, leaving 6 bases not matched to a gene. In nucleotides, the CDR3 is TGTGCCAGCAGTCCCACGACAGGGCATCAGCCCCAGCATTTT. Translating it yields CASSPTTGHQPQHF.

The chain employs TRBV11-1 and TRBJ2-7, with TRBD2 matching 8 bases. Germline V gene sequence: CDR1 SGHAT, CDR2 FQDESV (reference sequence). The CDR3 is made up of 14 amino acids. V gave up 6 bases and J gave up 5 bases; unmatched junction bases: 9. The CDR3 sequence is CASSSTRAGDEQYF. The CDR3 DNA follows: TGTGCCAGCAGTTCCACACGAGCGGGAGACGAGCAGTACTTC.

This clonotype was detected ten times or more. The V call is TRBV11-3, the J call TRBJ1-2; D is possibly TRBD1 (5 bases). The germline V gene encodes CDR1 SGHNT and CDR2 YENEEA. V was clipped by 2 bases and J by 8 bases, with 18 bases between them. The CDR3 has 15 residues. CDR3 in amino acids: CASSLYIGAGHGYTF. CDR3 coding DNA: TGTGCCAGCAGCTTATATATAGGGGCAGGGCACGGCTACACCTTC. The whole variable domain, filled in from reference TRBV11-3 and TRBJ1-2, reads EAGVVQSPRYKIIEKKQPVAFWCNPISGHNTLYWYLQNLGQGPELLIRYENEEAVDDSQLPKDRFSAERLKGVDSTLKIQPAELGDSAVYLCASSLYIGAGHGYTFGSGTRLTVV.